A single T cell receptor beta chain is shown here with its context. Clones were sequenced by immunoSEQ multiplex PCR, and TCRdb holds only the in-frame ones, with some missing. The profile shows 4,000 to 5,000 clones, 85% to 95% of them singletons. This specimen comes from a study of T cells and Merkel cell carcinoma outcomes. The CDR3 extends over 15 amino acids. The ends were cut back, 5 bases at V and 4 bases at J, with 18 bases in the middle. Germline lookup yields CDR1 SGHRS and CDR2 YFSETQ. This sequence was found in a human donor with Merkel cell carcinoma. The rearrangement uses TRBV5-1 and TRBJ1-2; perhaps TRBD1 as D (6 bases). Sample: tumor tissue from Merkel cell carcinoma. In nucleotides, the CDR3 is TGCGCCAGCAGTTCGGGGAGACAGGAGGCCTATGGCTACACCTTC. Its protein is CASSSGRQEAYGYTF.